The clone carrying this T cell receptor (beta chain) was detected only a few times. What it binds is unknown. V lost 2 bases and J 5 bases, leaving 8 bases between the germline ends. Per the germline V gene, CDR1 is KGHDR and CDR2 is SFDVKD. The CDR3 contains 13 residues. TCRdb itself ran the 5' RACE reads through MiXCR, one entry per CDR3 protein. The sample holds roughly 300,000 distinct CDR3 sequences; around 15% are singletons and the top ten take roughly 24%. The data stem from a study of T-cell memory formation after mild COVID-19. As for the study in general: Clusters of TCRs were largely donor specific. Study-level points and caveats: Second-wave clones reaching peak frequency on day 37 lacked confirmed SARS-CoV-2 specificity. Pre-infection memory already had some responding clones, implying cross-reactive memory joined.

This sequence was found in a man aged 18 to 30 who had mild COVID-19 (a few samples of this study predate the infection). Cell type and time point are not known. This chain joins TRBV24-1 and TRBJ1-1, with D unresolved. What was sequenced was PBMCs or a T cell subset sorted from them (not recorded which). CDR3 sequence: CATSDSWKTEAFF. In DNA form, the CDR3 reads TGTGCCACCAGTGATTCGTGGAAAACTGAAGCTTTCTTT.